The 19 T cell receptor beta chains in this list originate from one sample, sequenced in a study of T cells after yellow fever vaccination (dated by TCRdb to between 2019 and 2020). Libraries were made using 5' RACE. The instrument given in TCRdb is Illumina HiSeq 2500. TCRdb reworked the public reads: Q25 trimming with fastp, MiXCR clone assembly, productive beta chains retained. Rows with one shared CDR3 protein collapse into an entry with the most common genes and DNA. This sample holds hundreds of thousands of distinct CDR3 sequences; more than 9% were observed only once. Around 14% of the sample rests with the top ten. What the treatment or condition label conveys for this sample: live attenuated yellow fever vaccine strain. The source material was PBMCs, sampled on the day of the yellow fever booster vaccination. The receptors were sampled from a man aged 25-45 years who received the YFV17D yellow fever vaccine.

This chain connects TRBV12-5 to TRBJ2-1; possibly TRBD1 for D (6 bases). CDR3 length: 13 amino acids. The V gene lost 6 bases and the J gene lost 7 bases, with 13 bases spanning the gap. Germline V gene sequence: CDR1 LGHNT, CDR2 FRNRAP. CDR3 nucleotides: TGTGCTAGTGGACAGGGTGTATTGAATGAGCAGTTCTTC. As protein: CASGQGVLNEQFF.

This clonotype has more than one count but fewer than ten. This sequence joins TRBV7-2 and TRBJ1-2; the D is unclear. Germline values: CDR1 SGHTA, CDR2 FQGNSA. The germline V and J ends were trimmed by 1 base and 8 bases, with 14 bases remaining between them. CDR3 length: 14 residues. The CDR3: CASSLGAEGSGYTF. DNA for the CDR3: TGTGCCAGCAGCTTAGGGGCAGAAGGAAGCGGCTACACCTTC.

There are a few counts of this clonotype. The rearrangement uses TRBV7-7 and TRBJ2-7; possible D gene TRBD1, 5 bases. This CDR3 contains 14 residues. V dropped 5 bases and J dropped 3 bases, with 14 bases sitting between them. Per germline, CDR1 SSHAT and CDR2 FNYEAQ (reference sequence). CDR3 nucleotide sequence: TGTGCCAGCAGCAGAGGTGACAGTGGCTACGAGCAGTACTTC. It specifies CASSRGDSGYEQYF.

In this sample, this clonotype turned up a few times. The chain employs TRBV6-2 or TRBV6-3 and TRBJ2-1; tentative D call: TRBD2 (5 bases). V was shortened by 6 bases and J by 4 bases, with 16 bases between the two germline ends. Looked up from germline, CDR1 is MNHEY and CDR2 is SVGEGT. The CDR3 has 15 residues. The CDR3 spells CASSPEDRPYNEQFF. As DNA, the CDR3 is TGTGCCAGCAGCCCGGAGGACCGTCCATACAATGAGCAGTTCTTC.

The rearrangement joins TRBV7-2 to TRBJ2-1; the D gene is possibly TRBD2 (6 bases). Germline V CDR1 and CDR2: SGHTA, FQGNSA. V dropped 4 bases and J dropped 9 bases, with 10 bases sitting between them. This CDR3 has 12 amino acids. CDR3 nucleotides: TGTGCCAGCAGCTCCGCGGGGAGTGAGCAGTTCTTC. Translation gives CASSSAGSEQFF.

The J gene is TRBJ1-5, the V gene TRBV12-3 or TRBV12-4, with 8 bases fitting TRBD1. This CDR3 is built from 16 residues. Unmatched junction bases numbered 11, after V lost 3 bases and J lost 7 bases. CDR3 coding DNA: TGTGCCAGCAGTTTGAGGGGCGGGACAGGCACGCAGCCCCAGCATTTT. Encoded protein: CASSLRGGTGTQPQHF.

V is TRBV28 and J is TRBJ1-5; no firm D call. Per germline, CDR1 MDHEN and CDR2 SYDVKM. Trimming took off 4 bases at V and 10 bases at J, with 17 bases between the two ends. The CDR3 is 14 residues long. The CDR3 bases are TGTGCCAGCAGTTCCTCTCTGGGAAGGAAACCCCAGCATTTT. Amino acids: CASSSSLGRKPQHF. Full variable domain (outside the CDR3, taken from reference TRBV28 and TRBJ1-5): DVKVTQSSRYLVKRTGEKVFLECVQDMDHENMFWYRQDPGLGLRLIYFSYDVKMKEKGDIPEGYSVSREKKERFSLILESASTNQTSMYLCASSSSLGRKPQHFGDGTRLSIL.

This clonotype has just a few counts. V usage is TRBV9 and J usage is TRBJ1-5; no firm D call. The CDR3 has 14 residues. Trimming pared 3 bases from V and 2 bases from J, leaving 9 bases between. The germline V gene has CDR1 SGDLS and CDR2 YYNGEE. The CDR3 sequence is CASSDHGGNQPQHF. Here the CDR3 DNA reads TGTGCCAGCAGCGACCATGGGGGCAATCAGCCCCAGCATTTT.

This clonotype turned up a few times. The chain is built from TRBV12-3 or TRBV12-4 and TRBJ2-7, with 10 bases fitting TRBD2. This CDR3 has 15 residues. The V gene end was trimmed by 0 bases and the J gene end by 5 bases; junction bases not matched to a gene: 4. In nucleotides, the CDR3 is TGTGCCAGCAGTTTAGCAGCGGGAGGGCCGAACGAGCAGTACTTC. Amino acid sequence: CASSLAAGGPNEQYF.

Only a few counts were recorded for this clonotype. This chain connects TRBV29-1 to TRBJ2-3, with 8 bases aligning to TRBD1. V trimming: 6 bases; J trimming: 6 bases; junction bases outside the gene matches: 5. CDR1 SQVTM and CDR2 ANQGSEA come from the germline V gene. CDR3 length: 12 residues. The CDR3 DNA follows: TGCAGCGTACGACAGGGGCCGGATACGCAGTATTTT. Translation: CSVRQGPDTQYF.

The chain has TRBV12-3 or TRBV12-4 and TRBJ2-5; maybe TRBD2 (6 bases). V was pared by 3 bases and J by 7 bases, with 12 bases between. The CDR3 loop spans 13 amino acids. The CDR3 here is CASSFAGPGTQYF. DNA for the CDR3: TGTGCCAGCAGTTTCGCGGGGCCCGGGACCCAGTACTTC.

This CDR3 reads CASSADANTGELFF. The CDR3 DNA reads TGTGCCAGCTCAGCGGATGCGAACACCGGGGAGCTGTTTTTT. The V call is TRBV18, the J call TRBJ2-2, with D uncertain. The CDR3 spans 14 residues. Germline loops: CDR1 KGHSH, CDR2 LQKENI. The ends were cut back, 5 bases at V and 0 bases at J, with 7 bases in the middle. The variable domain in full, completed from reference TRBV18 and TRBJ2-2, reads NAGVMQNPRHLVRRRGQEARLRCSPMKGHSHVYWYRQLPEEGLKFMVYLQKENIIDESGMPKERFSAEFPKEGPSILRIQQVVRGDSAAYFCASSADANTGELFFGEGSRLTVL.

This clonotype was seen ten or more times. The gene calls are TRBV12-3 or TRBV12-4 and TRBJ1-2; 10 positions agree with TRBD1. The length of the CDR3 is 14 residues. V dropped 8 bases and J dropped 8; count of bases not matched to a gene: 11. CDR3 DNA sequence: TGTGCCAGCGGAAGACAGGGGGCGGACGGGGGCTACACCTTC. As protein: CASGRQGADGGYTF.

In its sample, this clonotype was seen a few times. The junction does not match germline at one end; this may be a read error. The chain has TRBV6-1 and TRBJ2-1; 10 bases fit TRBD2. This CDR3 is built from 14 residues. The germline CDR1 and CDR2 sequences are MNHNS and SASEGT. The CDR3 DNA is TGTGCCAGCAGTAAAGCGGGAGGGCGGGTTGAGCAGTTCTTC. This gives the protein CASSKAGGRVEQFF.

This clonotype occurred a few times. The genes are TRBV20-1 and TRBJ1-3, with 7 bases fitting TRBD1. V was pared by 6 bases and J by 1 base, with 6 bases of the junction left unmatched. Germline CDR1 and CDR2: DFQATT and SNEGSKA (reference sequence). This CDR3 has 14 residues. CDR3 sequence: CSAPPRGSGNTIYF. CDR3 in DNA: TGCAGTGCCCCACCCAGGGGGTCTGGAAACACCATATATTTT.

This clonotype was found a few times. This chain links TRBV16 with TRBJ2-2; TRBD1 aligns across 11 bases. The CDR3 spans 16 residues. After removal of 6 bases from V and 4 bases from J, the junction contained 7 bases not matched to a gene. Germline CDR1 is KGHSY and CDR2 is FQNENV. CDR3 residues: CASSPRGQGATGELFF. In DNA, the CDR3 is TGTGCCAGCAGTCCCCGAGGACAGGGGGCCACCGGGGAGCTGTTTTTT.

Only a few counts were recorded for this clonotype. The genes are TRBV2 and TRBJ2-7; 8 bases are shared with TRBD1. The CDR3 totals 15 residues. Germline assignment: CDR1 SNHLY and CDR2 FYNNEI. Trimming took 3 bases from V and 3 from J; bases not matched to a gene: 7. CDR3: CASSDGQGNRYEQYF. As DNA, the CDR3 is TGTGCCAGCAGTGATGGACAGGGCAACCGCTACGAGCAGTACTTC.

This clonotype was observed a few times. The CDR3 spells CASSQDSRVDYGYTF. The CDR3 DNA sequence: TGCGCCAGCAGCCAAGACTCCAGGGTTGACTATGGCTACACCTTC. The chain employs TRBV4-3 and TRBJ1-2; tentative D call: TRBD1 (5 bases). V lost 0 bases and J lost 3, with 11 bases in between. CDR1 is LGHNA, CDR2 YSLEER, per germline. CDR3 length: 15 residues.

This clonotype has just a few counts. The rearrangement uses TRBV12-3 or TRBV12-4 and TRBJ2-7; D assignment may be TRBD1 or TRBD2 (6 bases each). Deletions cut 5 bases from V and 4 bases from J, with 18 bases between. The CDR3 extends over 15 amino acids. DNA for the CDR3: TGTGCCAGCAGTCCGACAGGCGGGAATAGATACGAGCAGTACTTC. Translated, it gives CASSPTGGNRYEQYF.